The 21 T cell receptor beta chains below were found in one sample sequenced in a study of blood T cell repertoires in COVID-19. Profiling relied on immunoSEQ multiplex PCR, and the TCRdb table lists in-frame clones only, not all of them. The sample has tens of thousands of clones, about 88% seen once. The sequenced material came from peripheral blood. These TCRs come from a man between 65 and 80 years old with active COVID-19.

The gene calls are TRBV3-1 (or the pseudogene TRBV3-2) and TRBJ2-7; a weak D match, TRBD2 (7 bases). The CDR3 totals 15 residues. CDR1 is LGHDT, CDR2 YNNKEL, per germline (reference sequence). V was clipped by 0 bases and J by 0 bases, with 9 bases between them. CDR3 sequence (DNA): TGTGCCAGCAGCCAAGAAGGGGGGGCCTCCTACGAGCAGTACTTC. Amino acids: CASSQEGGASYEQYF.

The V gene is TRBV6-1, the J gene TRBJ2-3; 7 bases are a match to TRBD1. Germline loops: CDR1 MNHNS, CDR2 SASEGT. After removal of 4 bases from V and 1 base from J, the junction contained 8 bases not matched to a gene. CDR3 size: 16 residues. The CDR3 DNA is TGTGCCAGCAGTGGGGGGCCCGGACAGGGCACAGATACGCAGTATTTT. It is translated as CASSGGPGQGTDTQYF.

This clone came up once. The chain employs TRBV4-1 and TRBJ1-3; D ambiguous. Germline CDR1 is MGHRA and CDR2 is YSYEKL. Trimming removed 4 bases from V and 5 bases from J, with 9 bases in between. This CDR3 is 13 amino acids long. The CDR3 region has the DNA TGCGCCAGCAGCCTCGACACCCGAAACACCATATATTTT. It yields the protein CASSLDTRNTIYF.

The genes are TRBV18 and TRBJ2-1; D gene uncertain. The CDR3 consists of 14 residues. V was pared by 3 bases and J by 11 bases, with 17 bases between. Germline CDR1 reads KGHSH; CDR2 reads LQKENI. The CDR3 DNA follows: TGTGCCAGCTCACCCACGATGACTGAGTCGCAGCAGTTCTTC. This translates into CASSPTMTESQQFF.

The table lists this clone with a few counts. This sequence joins TRBV7-9 and TRBJ1-2; 9 positions match TRBD1. The CDR3 runs 14 residues. Germline V gene lookup returns CDR1 SEHNR and CDR2 FQNEAQ (reference sequence). The V segment lost 1 base and the J segment 8 bases; nucleotides outside the gene matches: 5. The CDR3 DNA follows: TGTGCCAGCAGCTTAGGGGGGACAGGGAGCGGCTACACCTTC. It is translated as CASSLGGTGSGYTF.

DNA for the CDR3: TGCGCCAGCATGGGACACCGCTCTGGGGCCAACGTCCTGACTTTC. Translating it yields CASMGHRSGANVLTF. The chain couples TRBV4-1 to TRBJ2-6; possibly TRBD1 for D (6 bases). CDR1 MGHRA and CDR2 YSYEKL come from the germline V gene. This CDR3 region has 15 residues. Trimming took off 7 bases at V and 0 bases at J, with 10 bases between the two ends.

This clone showed up just a few times. V is TRBV18 and J is TRBJ2-5; D gene ambiguous. V was trimmed by 1 base and J by 0 bases, leaving 6 bases between them. Looked up from germline, CDR1 is KGHSH and CDR2 is LQKENI. The length of the CDR3 is 14 residues. The DNA of the CDR3 is TGTGCCAGCTCACCACGGGCAAACCAAGAGACCCAGTACTTC. Residues: CASSPRANQETQYF.

The V gene is TRBV7-9, the J gene TRBJ2-7; 8 bases align to TRBD2. V was pared by 5 bases and J by 2 bases, with 5 bases of the junction left unmatched. CDR3 length: 14 amino acids. The germline gives CDR1 SEHNR, CDR2 FQNEAQ (reference sequence). The CDR3, as DNA: TGTGCCAGCAGCCCGGGGGGGGCCACCTACGAGCAGTACTTC. Translation gives CASSPGGATYEQYF.

The V and J genes are TRBV5-5 and TRBJ2-1; D is undetermined. The CDR3 is made up of 14 amino acids. Per the germline V gene, CDR1 is SGHKS and CDR2 is YYEKEE (reference sequence). Trimming took 0 bases from V and 5 from J, leaving 9 bases between them. CDR3 region: CASSLVGQHNEQFF. CDR3 nucleotide sequence: TGTGCCAGCAGCTTGGTTGGGCAGCACAATGAGCAGTTCTTC. Drawing the rest from reference TRBV5-5 and TRBJ2-1, the complete variable domain is DAGVTQSPTHLIKTRGQQVTLRCSPISGHKSVSWYQQVLGQGPQFIFQYYEKEERGRGNFPDRFSARQFPNYSSELNVNALLLGDSALYLCASSLVGQHNEQFFGPGTRLTVL.

This rearrangement joins TRBV11-3 to TRBJ2-7; the D gene is possibly TRBD1 (5 bases). Trimming left V 2 bases short and J 10 bases short, with 9 bases between. The CDR3 has 11 amino acids. The germline V gene has CDR1 SGHNT and CDR2 YENEEA. The CDR3 sequence: CASSLQQDQYF. The CDR3 coding sequence is TGTGCCAGCAGCTTACAACAGGATCAGTACTTC.

This chain links TRBV7-9 with TRBJ2-2; 11 bases match TRBD1. V trimming: 0 bases; J trimming: 6 bases; junction bases outside the gene matches: 3. This CDR3 spans 16 amino acids. From germline, CDR1 is SEHNR and CDR2 FQNEAQ (reference sequence). The CDR3 is CASSLARDRGAGELFF. CDR3 DNA sequence: TGTGCCAGCAGCTTAGCGCGGGACAGGGGGGCCGGGGAGCTGTTTTTT.

CDR3 sequence reads: CASSPRDGSNTEAFF. CDR3 sequence (DNA): TGTGCCAGCAGCCCCCGGGACGGGAGCAACACTGAAGCTTTCTTT. The rearrangement joins TRBV14 to TRBJ1-1, with D tentatively TRBD1 (5 bases). Germline CDR1 and CDR2: SGHDN and FVKESK. The CDR3 contains 15 residues. Trimming removed 4 bases at V and 2 bases at J, with 14 bases between.

The genes are TRBV29-1 and TRBJ2-5, with 12 bases lining up with TRBD1. With 6 bases clipped from V and 4 bases from J, the junction kept 6 bases outside the gene matches. The CDR3 consists of 14 residues. Germline V gene lookup returns CDR1 SQVTM and CDR2 ANQGSEA. DNA of the CDR3: TGCAGCGTAGGGACAGGGGGCGACGGAGAGACCCAGTACTTC. It specifies CSVGTGGDGETQYF.

This clone was observed a few times. V usage is TRBV6-5 and J usage is TRBJ1-3; D possibly corresponds to TRBD1 (6 bases). Trimming took 0 bases from V and 4 from J, leaving 13 bases between them. Germline V gene sequence: CDR1 MNHEY, CDR2 SVGAGI. The length of the CDR3 is 16 residues. The CDR3 loop reads CASSYSTWQGGNTIYF. The CDR3 coding sequence is TGTGCCAGCAGTTACTCGACGTGGCAGGGGGGAAACACCATATATTTT.

The chain recombines TRBV11-3 with TRBJ2-5; 7 bases match TRBD1. Trimming took 4 bases from V and 0 from J; bases not matched to a gene: 5. CDR3 length equals 15 residues. Germline V gene data show CDR1 as SGHNT and CDR2 as YENEEA. CDR3 nucleotide sequence: TGTGCCAGCAGCTCGGGCAGGGGGTACCAAGAGACCCAGTACTTC. Translated, it gives CASSSGRGYQETQYF.

V is TRBV6-1 and J is TRBJ2-7; D gene ambiguous. V lost 3 bases and J 0 bases, leaving 6 bases between the germline ends. Germline CDR1 and CDR2: MNHNS and SASEGT. CDR3 length: 13 residues. The CDR3 reads CASSEPGSYEQYF. The CDR3 DNA follows: TGTGCCAGCAGTGAGCCCGGCTCCTACGAGCAGTACTTC.

The chain has TRBV28 and TRBJ2-7; the match to TRBD1 covers 8 bases. CDR1 and CDR2 (germline): MDHEN, SYDVKM. The CDR3 contains 16 residues. Trimming removed 2 bases from V and 2 bases from J; junction bases left unmatched: 8. Written as DNA, the CDR3 is TGTGCCAGCAGTTTAGACCCCAGGGGGCGCGCCTACGAGCAGTACTTC. Its translation is CASSLDPRGRAYEQYF.

This clone is a singleton in its sample. This chain connects TRBV7-6 to TRBJ1-2, with 10 bases that match TRBD1. CDR1 and CDR2 from the germline V gene are SGHVS and FNYEAQ. V was pared by 8 bases and J by 3 bases, with 6 bases of the junction left unmatched. This CDR3 spans 14 amino acids. The CDR3 coding sequence is TGTGCCAGCGCCCCCGGGACAGGGGACTATGGCTACACCTTC. Translated, it gives CASAPGTGDYGYTF.

CDR3 protein: CASSLVAGGYQETQYF. The CDR3 DNA reads TGTGCCAGCAGCTTGGTAGCGGGAGGGTACCAAGAGACCCAGTACTTC. The chain uses TRBV5-8 and TRBJ2-5; TRBD2 aligns across 11 bases. This CDR3 is 16 amino acids long. The germline V gene encodes CDR1 SGHTS and CDR2 YDEGEE. With 0 bases clipped from V and 0 bases from J, the junction kept 1 base outside the gene matches.

This chain links TRBV12-3 or TRBV12-4 with TRBJ2-3, with D possibly TRBD1 on 5 matching bases. Between the trimmed V and J ends, which lost 7 bases and 1 base, there was a span of 9 bases. The CDR3 length is 13 residues. The CDR3 spells CASTPTGTDTQYF. CDR3 bases: TGTGCCAGCACCCCGACAGGCACAGATACGCAGTATTTT.

In this sample, this clone turned up once. CDR3 region: CASRSGGWVYEQYF. CDR3 nucleotide sequence: TGTGCCAGCAGGTCCGGGGGATGGGTCTACGAGCAGTACTTC. The chain links TRBV6-5 to TRBJ2-7, with D possibly being TRBD2 (6 bases). The V end lost 6 bases, the J end lost 3 bases, and 15 bases lay between the germline ends. The germline V gene encodes CDR1 MNHEY and CDR2 SVGAGI. CDR3 length: 14 residues.